This T cell receptor (beta chain) stems from a study of blood T cell repertoires in COVID-19 (dated by TCRdb to about 2020). About the full investigation: Samples covering the acute and convalescent phases of COVID-19 were provided by collaborators in the United States, Italy and Spain. The prospective study material was composed of cDNA or gDNA derived from T cells, B-cell-depleted T cells, or PBMCs. Subjects who had been exposed to COVID-19, were actively infected with it, or had recovered from it provided the deeply sampled blood TCRbeta repertoires that made up the dataset. The repertoires were released in a freely available public database meant as a resource for research on the immune response to SARS-CoV-2. Samples were obtained from the ongoing ImmuneRACE study (first 160 participants) and from approximately 1,200 subjects provided by 6 global collaborators. Sample metadata almost always included a de-identified subject ID, COVID-19 status, age in years and sex. Where available, HLA class I and class II types were obtained from metadata supplied by the sample provider rather than from assay-based typing. Here is what the overall study found, with its caveats: The quantity of clinical and demographic metadata differed by source and by participant and was supplied without curation.

Via the germline V gene, CDR1 is SGDLS and CDR2 YYNGEE. Trimming takes 0 bases from V and 8 bases from J, and the germline ends sit 12 bases apart. The CDR3 sequence holds 15 residues, the cysteine and phenylalanine included. CDR3 DNA only is kept here, 45 bases in frame from base 1. A remark on this clone: Its antigen is unknown. No base quality values were provided; no much bigger clone lies one nucleotide off.

Collaborating institutions collected whole blood in K2EDTA tubes following their own protocols. For TCRbeta analysis, collaborators shipped samples as frozen whole blood, isolated PBMCs, or DNA extracted from either of those sample types. TCRbeta CDR3 regions were amplified from genomic DNA using the immunoSEQ Assay, a bias-controlled multiplex PCR. Per the source publication's procedure: The number of nucleated cells in each sample was estimated by amplification of reference gene primers within the assay. Sequence reads were collapsed and filtered to measure the absolute abundance of every unique TCRbeta CDR3 rearrangement. Productive Simpson clonality was computed per sample as the square root of Simpson's diversity index over productive rearrangements. TCRdb provides this immuneACCESS table in a form limited to in-frame rearrangements. Some clones are lacking; in checked studies, under half of them reflect an unresolved V gene, and why the rest are absent is not known. D and trimming were read from the DNA, whereas the V and J calls and clone size are those reported in that table. The sample table lists 100,000 to 150,000 clones, approximately 80% of them with a count of one. The ten biggest clones cover 10% to 15% of the sample.

The specimen was peripheral blood. This receptor was taken from a woman aged 55-69 years with acute or convalescent COVID-19. Recombination linked TRBV9 to TRBJ1-6; the D gene assignment is ambiguous. The CDR3 protein is CASSVGVGMDSPLHF. In nucleotides, the sequence is TGTGCCAGCAGCGTAGGCGTCGGGATGGATTCACCCCTCCACTTT.